The 10 T cell receptor beta chains below come from one sample, sequenced in a study of blood T cell repertoires in COVID-19. Clones were read by immunoSEQ multiplex PCR, and TCRdb kept only the in-frame ones, dropping some. The sample consists of around 300,000 clones, 90% of them appearing once. The sequencing sample was made of PBMCs or T cells enriched from blood (not recorded which). The receptors were gathered from a woman between 18 and 29 years old with acute COVID-19.

The rearrangement uses TRBV4-2 and TRBJ2-2; TRBD1 matches 7 bases. The germline CDR1 and CDR2 sequences are LGHNA and YNFKEQ. The CDR3 is made up of 15 amino acids. The V and J ends lost 4 bases and 2 bases, in that order; junction bases with no gene match: 4. For the CDR3, the DNA is TGTGCCAGCAGCCCCGGGACAGCCAACACCGGGGAGCTGTTTTTT. It yields the protein CASSPGTANTGELFF.

J is TRBJ1-4 and V is TRBV30; 8 bases are a match to TRBD1. J gave up 6 bases and V 0 bases, and 3 bases lay outside the gene matches. This CDR3 has 14 amino acids. CDR1 is GTSNPN and CDR2 is SVGIG in the germline V gene (reference sequence). Here the CDR3 reads CAWSVTGGDEKLFF. The CDR3 region has the DNA TGTGCCTGGAGTGTCACAGGGGGGGATGAAAAACTGTTTTTT. The variable domain in full, completed from reference TRBV30 and TRBJ1-4, reads SQTIHQWPATLVQPVGSPLSLECTVEGTSNPNLYWYRQAAGRGLQLLFYSVGIGQISSEVPQNLSASRPQDRQFILSSKKLLLSDSGFYLCAWSVTGGDEKLFFGSGTQLSVL.

V is TRBV6-5 and J is TRBJ2-7; 11 bases fit TRBD2. The CDR3 totals 13 residues. Germline V gene lookup returns CDR1 MNHEY and CDR2 SVGAGI. The V and J ends lost 8 bases and 4 bases, in that order; junction bases with no gene match: 4. The CDR3 DNA reads TGTGCCAGCGAGACTAGCGGGATGTACGAGCAGTACTTC. Translation gives CASETSGMYEQYF.

J is TRBJ2-1 and V is TRBV27; 7 nucleotides agree with TRBD1. CDR1 is MNHEY and CDR2 is SMNVEV in the germline V gene (reference sequence). The CDR3 runs to 14 residues. J gave up 4 bases and V 4 bases, and 4 bases lay outside the gene matches. The CDR3 bases are TGTGCCAGCAGTTGGGGGACAGATTACAATGAGCAGTTCTTC. Its translation is CASSWGTDYNEQFF.

The gene calls are TRBV7-9 and TRBJ1-1; maybe TRBD1 (5 bases). This CDR3 has 13 residues. The germline V and J ends were trimmed by 5 bases and 4 bases, with 11 bases remaining between them. Germline V gene sequence: CDR1 SEHNR, CDR2 FQNEAQ (reference sequence). CDR3 nucleotides: TGTGCCAGCAGCCCGGGACTCATCACTGAAGCTTTCTTT. Residues: CASSPGLITEAFF.

This chain links TRBV25-1 with TRBJ2-2; no reliable D call. Between the trimmed V and J ends, which lost 5 bases and 0 bases, there was a span of 7 bases. The CDR3 totals 14 residues. The germline gives CDR1 MGHDK, CDR2 SYGVNS. The CDR3 loop reads CASSSTANTGELFF. The CDR3 bases are TGTGCCAGCAGTTCAACAGCGAACACCGGGGAGCTGTTTTTT.

The chain has TRBV28 and TRBJ2-1, with TRBD2 matching 8 bases. The CDR3 runs 15 residues. Germline lookup yields CDR1 MDHEN and CDR2 SYDVKM. Trimming cost V 3 bases and J 3 bases; bases outside gene matches: 4. In DNA form, the CDR3 reads TGTGCCAGCAGTTTCTTAGCGGGGAACTACAATGAGCAGTTCTTC. Translated, it gives CASSFLAGNYNEQFF. The complete variable domain, with remaining parts taken from reference TRBV28 and TRBJ2-1, reads DVKVTQSSRYLVKRTGEKVFLECVQDMDHENMFWYRQDPGLGLRLIYFSYDVKMKEKGDIPEGYSVSREKKERFSLILESASTNQTSMYLCASSFLAGNYNEQFFGPGTRLTVL.

In nucleotides, the CDR3 is TGTGCCAGCAGCCTCGGGGTGGCCCCCTCTGGAAACACCATATATTTT. It translates to CASSLGVAPSGNTIYF. The V call is TRBV7-9, the J call TRBJ1-3; D is uncertain. Trimming took 5 bases from V and 0 from J, leaving 14 bases between them. The CDR3 extends over 16 amino acids. Looked up from germline, CDR1 is SEHNR and CDR2 is FQNEAQ (reference sequence). Together with reference TRBV7-9 and TRBJ1-3, the CDR3 gives the full variable domain: DTGVSQNPRHKITKRGQNVTFRCDPISEHNRLYWYRQTLGQGPEFLTYFQNEAQLEKSRLLSDRFSAERPKGSFSTLEIQRTEQGDSAMYLCASSLGVAPSGNTIYFGEGSWLTVV.

The chain has TRBV28 and TRBJ1-2; D is uncertain. Trimming cost V 3 bases and J 8 bases, with 10 bases left between them. This CDR3 region has 12 residues. Germline assignment: CDR1 MDHEN and CDR2 SYDVKM. The DNA for the CDR3 is TGTGCCAGCAGTTTCCATCCCAGAGGCTACACCTTC. Translating it yields CASSFHPRGYTF.

The chain uses TRBV5-4 and TRBJ1-3; D gene ambiguous. Germline V gene data show CDR1 as SGHNT and CDR2 as YYREEE (reference sequence). Between the trimmed V and J ends, which lost 4 bases and 0 bases, there was a span of 5 bases. The CDR3 totals 13 residues. The CDR3 spells CASSLFSGNTIYF. In DNA form, the CDR3 reads TGTGCCAGCAGCCTATTCTCTGGAAACACCATATATTTT.